The 6 T cell receptor beta chains in this list originate from one sample, sequenced in a study of T cells after yellow fever vaccination. One entry per CDR3 protein, called by TCRdb with MiXCR from the 5' RACE reads. This table holds roughly 79,000 distinct CDR3 sequences, around 7.7% found once. Source: CD8+ T cells sorted from PBMCs, taken 10 days after the first yellow fever vaccination. These receptors were taken from a young man who received the YFV17D yellow fever vaccine.

The gene calls are TRBV4-1 and TRBJ2-2, with 8 bases that match TRBD1. V was clipped by 4 bases and J by 6 bases; unmatched bases: 7. CDR1 and CDR2 from the germline V gene are MGHRA and YSYEKL. The length of the CDR3 is 15 residues. CDR3 nucleotides: TGCGCCAGCAGCCCCGAAGACAGGGGCGCCGGGGAGCTGTTTTTT. Protein product: CASSPEDRGAGELFF.

The rearrangement links TRBV6-1 to TRBJ2-2; the D gene is possibly TRBD2 (6 bases). Trimming took off 11 bases at V and 1 base at J, with 20 bases between the two ends. CDR3 size: 16 residues. The V gene's germline CDR1 is MNHNS and CDR2 SASEGT. CDR3 loop: CAAPSKRDWNTGELFF. The CDR3 nucleotides read TGTGCCGCCCCCTCGAAAAGGGACTGGAACACCGGGGAGCTGTTTTTT.

The table lists this clonotype with many counts. The chain recombines TRBV20-1 with TRBJ1-5, with no clear D. The CDR3 is 14 amino acids. V lost 6 bases and J lost 4, with 16 bases in between. CDR1 is DFQATT and CDR2 is SNEGSKA in the germline V gene (reference sequence). The CDR3 is CSALSGSENQPQHF. In nucleotides, the CDR3 is TGCAGTGCCCTTTCGGGCTCTGAAAATCAGCCCCAGCATTTT.

This chain connects TRBV5-1 to TRBJ2-5; 10 bases are shared with TRBD2. The CDR3 covers 17 residues. Looked up from germline, CDR1 is SGHRS and CDR2 is YFSETQ. V lost 0 bases to trimming and J lost 0 bases; unmatched junction nucleotides: 5. CDR3 in DNA: TGCGCCAGCAGCTTGGTGCCTAGCGGGGGATACCAAGAGACCCAGTACTTC. Its protein is CASSLVPSGGYQETQYF.

Many counts were recorded for this clonotype. This chain joins TRBV6-1 and TRBJ1-1; D is ambiguous. CDR1 MNHNS and CDR2 SASEGT come from the germline V gene. V dropped 8 bases and J dropped 1 base, with 11 bases sitting between them. The CDR3 is 13 amino acids. The CDR3 reads CASDQTGNTEAFF. The CDR3 DNA sequence: TGTGCCAGCGATCAAACCGGGAACACTGAAGCTTTCTTT.

This clonotype was picked up a small number of times. The rearrangement links TRBV20-1 to TRBJ2-7; 7 nucleotides line up with TRBD2. The CDR3 has 12 residues. Germline V gives CDR1 DFQATT, CDR2 SNEGSKA (reference sequence). After removal of 7 bases from V and 0 bases from J, the junction contained 3 bases not matched to a gene. In DNA form, the CDR3 reads TGCAGTGTTTGGGACTACTCCTACGAGCAGTACTTC. Protein sequence: CSVWDYSYEQYF.